Listed below are T cell receptor beta chains from one sample, sequenced in a study of T cell changes during pregnancy in multiple sclerosis. Using immunoSEQ multiplex PCR, the repertoire was profiled, and TCRdb retains in-frame clones only, with some absent. Among 75,000 to 95,000 clones listed, around 90% were seen once. Sequenced here: peripheral blood, sampled in the first trimester of pregnancy. Receptors originate from a female donor in good health, enrolled as a control in a pregnancy study. Both conserved end residues are part of each CDR3. The order of the fields is J gene, V gene, clone size, CDR3 length, D gene, CDR3 DNA, CDR3 protein. The D gene is left open where the match is weak. Only part of the rows carry a size: once, few, many, or a class if the clone is expanded.

j_gene: TRBJ1-2
v_gene: TRBV6-1
abundance: .
len: 14
d_gene: TRBD1
CDR3nt: TGTGCCAGCAGGGGGGACAGGGAATTCGCCGGCTACACCTTC
CDR3aa: CASRGDREFAGYTF

j_gene: TRBJ2-2
v_gene: TRBV30
abundance: .
len: 11
d_gene: .
CDR3nt: TGTGCCTGGAGCCTAGCCGGGGAGCTGTTTTTT
CDR3aa: CAWSLAGELFF

j_gene: TRBJ2-2
v_gene: TRBV9
abundance: .
len: 13
d_gene: TRBD1
CDR3nt: TGTGCCAGCAGGACAGGGCCGACCGGGGAGCTGTTTTTT
CDR3aa: CASRTGPTGELFF

j_gene: TRBJ1-1
v_gene: TRBV6-1
abundance: .
len: 14
d_gene: .
CDR3nt: TGTGCCAGCAGTCTATACAGGTCGAACACTGAAGCTTTCTTT
CDR3aa: CASSLYRSNTEAFF

j_gene: TRBJ1-3
v_gene: TRBV10-3
abundance: .
len: 15
d_gene: .
CDR3nt: TGTGCCATCAGGCCGGAAGGGGGCTCTGGAAACACCATATATTTT
CDR3aa: CAIRPEGGSGNTIYF

j_gene: TRBJ2-5
v_gene: TRBV2
abundance: once
len: 13
d_gene: TRBD1
CDR3nt: TGTGCCAGCAGTTTGGACAGGGCAAAGACCCAGTACTTC
CDR3aa: CASSLDRAKTQYF

j_gene: TRBJ2-3
v_gene: TRBV30
abundance: .
len: 11
d_gene: .
CDR3nt: TGTGCCTTTGACTGGGGCCATACGCAGTATTTT
CDR3aa: CAFDWGHTQYF

j_gene: TRBJ2-3
v_gene: TRBV7-8
abundance: .
len: 15
d_gene: .
CDR3nt: TGTGCCAGCAGCCCTTGGGACACATCCACAGATACGCAGTATTTT
CDR3aa: CASSPWDTSTDTQYF

j_gene: TRBJ1-4
v_gene: TRBV7-2
abundance: .
len: 17
d_gene: TRBD1
CDR3nt: TGTGCCAGCAGCCTACCCGAGCCCTTACAGGGGAGTGAAAAACTGTTTTTT
CDR3aa: CASSLPEPLQGSEKLFF

j_gene: TRBJ2-3
v_gene: TRBV7-2
abundance: .
len: 14
d_gene: .
CDR3nt: TGTGCCAGCAGCTGGGGGGACTTCACAGATACGCAGTATTTT
CDR3aa: CASSWGDFTDTQYF

j_gene: TRBJ2-5
v_gene: TRBV5-6
abundance: .
len: 14
d_gene: .
CDR3nt: TGTGCCAGCGGACTACCGGGAAAACAAGAGACCCAGTACTTC
CDR3aa: CASGLPGKQETQYF

j_gene: TRBJ2-3
v_gene: TRBV19
abundance: .
len: 15
d_gene: .
CDR3nt: TGTGCCAGTAGTATTGGAGGCGGGATGGGAGATACGCAGTATTTT
CDR3aa: CASSIGGGMGDTQYF

j_gene: TRBJ1-1
v_gene: TRBV19
abundance: .
len: 16
d_gene: TRBD1
CDR3nt: TGTGCCAGTAGTACACCGGGGGACAGGGTGAACACTGAAGCTTTCTTT
CDR3aa: CASSTPGDRVNTEAFF

j_gene: TRBJ2-6
v_gene: TRBV4-3
abundance: .
len: 13
d_gene: .
CDR3nt: TGCGCCAGCAAACTCTCTGGGGCCAACGTCCTGACTTTC
CDR3aa: CASKLSGANVLTF

j_gene: TRBJ1-5
v_gene: TRBV7-6
abundance: .
len: 13
d_gene: .
CDR3nt: TGTGCCAGCAGCTTACGGTATTATCAGCCCCAGCATTTT
CDR3aa: CASSLRYYQPQHF

j_gene: TRBJ2-6
v_gene: TRBV4-3
abundance: .
len: 20
d_gene: TRBD2
CDR3nt: TGCGCCAGCAGCCACGGGATAATGAGCGGGACCCGCTCTGGGGCCAACGTCCTGACTTTC
CDR3aa: CASSHGIMSGTRSGANVLTF

j_gene: TRBJ1-1
v_gene: TRBV6-6
abundance: .
len: 14
d_gene: .
CDR3nt: TGTGCCAGCAGGGGGATAGGGGTCGACACTGAAGCTTTCTTT
CDR3aa: CASRGIGVDTEAFF

j_gene: TRBJ2-7
v_gene: TRBV27
abundance: .
len: 13
d_gene: .
CDR3nt: TGTGCCAGCAGTTTACAGGACTCCTACGAGCAGTACTTC
CDR3aa: CASSLQDSYEQYF

j_gene: TRBJ2-1
v_gene: TRBV30
abundance: .
len: 11
d_gene: .
CDR3nt: TGTGCCTGGAGTGTAGCAAGTGAGCAGTTCTTC
CDR3aa: CAWSVASEQFF

j_gene: TRBJ2-3
v_gene: TRBV13
abundance: .
len: 14
d_gene: .
CDR3nt: TGTGCCAGCAGCGGGGGACTGAAAGCGGATACGCAGTATTTT
CDR3aa: CASSGGLKADTQYF

j_gene: TRBJ1-5
v_gene: TRBV7-9
abundance: .
len: 15
d_gene: TRBD1
CDR3nt: TGTGCCAGCAGCTCCAGCGGACAGGGAATTCGGCCCCAGCATTTT
CDR3aa: CASSSSGQGIRPQHF

j_gene: TRBJ1-1
v_gene: TRBV2
abundance: .
len: 13
d_gene: .
CDR3nt: TGTGCCAGCAGTCTCGAGCATAACACTGAAGCTTTCTTT
CDR3aa: CASSLEHNTEAFF

j_gene: TRBJ1-5
v_gene: TRBV6-6
abundance: .
len: 16
d_gene: TRBD1
CDR3nt: TGTGCCAGCAGTTACCCCATAGGACAGGGGACTCAGCCCCAGCATTTT
CDR3aa: CASSYPIGQGTQPQHF

j_gene: TRBJ2-1
v_gene: TRBV28
abundance: once
len: 16
d_gene: TRBD2
CDR3nt: TGTGCCAGCGGTCTGACTAGCGGGGGGCAACGTAATGAGCAGTTCTTC
CDR3aa: CASGLTSGGQRNEQFF

j_gene: TRBJ1-1
v_gene: TRBV9
abundance: .
len: 15
d_gene: TRBD1
CDR3nt: TGTGCCAGCAGCGTGTACAGGGGTTCGAACACTGAAGCTTTCTTT
CDR3aa: CASSVYRGSNTEAFF

j_gene: TRBJ1-5
v_gene: TRBV5-5
abundance: .
len: 15
d_gene: TRBD1
CDR3nt: TGTGCCAGCAGCCAGACAGGGGGCCGGGGTCAGCCCCAGCATTTT
CDR3aa: CASSQTGGRGQPQHF

j_gene: TRBJ2-7
v_gene: TRBV29-1
abundance: .
len: 13
d_gene: .
CDR3nt: TGCAGCGTCCAGACAGCTGTATCCTACGAGCAGTACTTC
CDR3aa: CSVQTAVSYEQYF

j_gene: TRBJ2-3
v_gene: TRBV5-1
abundance: .
len: 15
d_gene: TRBD2
CDR3nt: TGCGCCAGCAGCCTGGCGGGGGGCTCGACAGATACGCAGTATTTT
CDR3aa: CASSLAGGSTDTQYF

j_gene: TRBJ1-2
v_gene: TRBV28
abundance: .
len: 14
d_gene: .
CDR3nt: TGTGCCAGCAGTCAGGACAGAGGGCCCTATGGCTACACCTTC
CDR3aa: CASSQDRGPYGYTF

j_gene: TRBJ1-2
v_gene: TRBV2
abundance: .
len: 14
d_gene: .
CDR3nt: TGTGCCAGCACTAGGGGTGGCACGCTTGGAGGCTACACCTTC
CDR3aa: CASTRGGTLGGYTF

j_gene: TRBJ1-2
v_gene: TRBV7-9
abundance: once
len: 15
d_gene: .
CDR3nt: TGTGCCAGCAGACAGGACCTTCCCCACCCATATGGCTACACCTTC
CDR3aa: CASRQDLPHPYGYTF

j_gene: TRBJ2-7
v_gene: TRBV7-5
abundance: .
len: 15
d_gene: .
CDR3nt: TGTGCCAGAAGCTTATTTACCAACACCCCCTACGAGCAGTACTTC
CDR3aa: CARSLFTNTPYEQYF

j_gene: TRBJ1-2
v_gene: TRBV19
abundance: .
len: 11
d_gene: .
CDR3nt: TGTGCCAGTTCCGGGAACTATGGCTACACCTTC
CDR3aa: CASSGNYGYTF

j_gene: TRBJ2-3
v_gene: TRBV30
abundance: .
len: 15
d_gene: TRBD2
CDR3nt: TGTGCCTGGAGTGTGGGAGGGAGGGTCACAGATACGCAGTATTTT
CDR3aa: CAWSVGGRVTDTQYF

j_gene: TRBJ1-2
v_gene: TRBV19
abundance: many
len: 14
d_gene: TRBD1
CDR3nt: TGTGCCAGTAGTGTCAGGGGGCGCGACTATGGCTACACCTTC
CDR3aa: CASSVRGRDYGYTF

j_gene: TRBJ1-4
v_gene: TRBV7-6
abundance: .
len: 14
d_gene: .
CDR3nt: TGTGCCAGCAGCTTAGGGGGGCGCGGTGAAAAACTGTTTTTT
CDR3aa: CASSLGGRGEKLFF

j_gene: TRBJ1-5
v_gene: TRBV7-9
abundance: .
len: 15
d_gene: .
CDR3nt: TGTGCCAGCAGCCCCGACAGGACCCACAATCAGCCCCAGCATTTT
CDR3aa: CASSPDRTHNQPQHF

j_gene: TRBJ2-1
v_gene: TRBV29-1
abundance: .
len: 14
d_gene: TRBD2
CDR3nt: TGCAGCGTTGAAGATTGGCGGGGGGTCTATGAGCAGTTCTTC
CDR3aa: CSVEDWRGVYEQFF

j_gene: TRBJ2-5
v_gene: TRBV11-2
abundance: .
len: 14
d_gene: TRBD2
CDR3nt: TGTGCCAGCAGCTTAGATCGGGGGGGAGAGACCCAGTACTTC
CDR3aa: CASSLDRGGETQYF

j_gene: TRBJ1-6
v_gene: TRBV27
abundance: .
len: 15
d_gene: TRBD1
CDR3nt: TGTGCCAGCAGCCGACCGGGACAGGGGGTTTCACCCCTCCACTTT
CDR3aa: CASSRPGQGVSPLHF

j_gene: TRBJ2-1
v_gene: TRBV18
abundance: once
len: 18
d_gene: TRBD1
CDR3nt: TGTGCCAGCTCACCACTGGGACAGGGATTATACCCGGGGGATGAGCAGTTCTTC
CDR3aa: CASSPLGQGLYPGDEQFF

j_gene: TRBJ1-1
v_gene: TRBV29-1
abundance: .
len: 13
d_gene: .
CDR3nt: TGCAGCGCCCTCAGGGCAGCAATCCCTGAAGCTTTCTTT
CDR3aa: CSALRAAIPEAFF

j_gene: TRBJ1-1
v_gene: TRBV7-2
abundance: .
len: 16
d_gene: TRBD1
CDR3nt: TGTGCCAGCAGCTTAGGAGTAGACAGGGCTGACACTGAAGCTTTCTTT
CDR3aa: CASSLGVDRADTEAFF

j_gene: TRBJ2-7
v_gene: TRBV28
abundance: .
len: 16
d_gene: .
CDR3nt: TGTGCCAGCAACGATATTCCCCGTGGCGGTACCTACGAGCAGTACTTC
CDR3aa: CASNDIPRGGTYEQYF

j_gene: TRBJ2-7
v_gene: TRBV5-5
abundance: .
len: 14
d_gene: TRBD1
CDR3nt: TGTGCCAGCAGCCCGCACAGGGGGTCTTACGAGCAGTACTTC
CDR3aa: CASSPHRGSYEQYF

j_gene: TRBJ2-7
v_gene: TRBV28
abundance: .
len: 11
d_gene: .
CDR3nt: TGTGCCAGCAGTCAGGGATACGAGCAGTACTTC
CDR3aa: CASSQGYEQYF

j_gene: TRBJ1-6
v_gene: TRBV4-3
abundance: .
len: 14
d_gene: TRBD1
CDR3nt: TGCGCCAGCAGCCATCTCCGGGACAGTTCACCCCTCCACTTT
CDR3aa: CASSHLRDSSPLHF

j_gene: TRBJ2-3
v_gene: TRBV7-9
abundance: .
len: 18
d_gene: TRBD2
CDR3nt: TGTGCCAGCAGCTCTCCTTTGCCGACTAGCGGGGACGCAGATACGCAGTATTTT
CDR3aa: CASSSPLPTSGDADTQYF

j_gene: TRBJ2-5
v_gene: TRBV4-1
abundance: .
len: 16
d_gene: TRBD2
CDR3nt: TGCGCCAGCAGCCACGCCGGGACTAGCGGGCAAGAGACCCAGTACTTC
CDR3aa: CASSHAGTSGQETQYF

j_gene: TRBJ1-2
v_gene: TRBV18
abundance: .
len: 15
d_gene: TRBD1
CDR3nt: TGTGCCAGCTCACCAGGGACAGGGGGTAATCATGGCTACACCTTC
CDR3aa: CASSPGTGGNHGYTF

j_gene: TRBJ2-1
v_gene: TRBV14
abundance: .
len: 16
d_gene: .
CDR3nt: TGTGCCAGCAGCCAAGTCACCGCTAGCGACTACAATGAGCAGTTCTTC
CDR3aa: CASSQVTASDYNEQFF

j_gene: TRBJ1-2
v_gene: TRBV4-3
abundance: .
len: 14
d_gene: .
CDR3nt: TGCGCCAGCAGCCAACCGACAGCAAACTATGGCTACACCTTC
CDR3aa: CASSQPTANYGYTF

j_gene: TRBJ2-7
v_gene: TRBV9
abundance: .
len: 15
d_gene: TRBD2
CDR3nt: TGTGCCAGCAGCGTAGGGGGTACTAGCGGTTACGAGCAGTACTTC
CDR3aa: CASSVGGTSGYEQYF

j_gene: TRBJ2-1
v_gene: TRBV9
abundance: .
len: 14
d_gene: .
CDR3nt: TGTGCCAGCAGCGTAGGAGGGGGTGCGAATGAGCAGTTCTTC
CDR3aa: CASSVGGGANEQFF

j_gene: TRBJ1-1
v_gene: TRBV20-1
abundance: .
len: 10
d_gene: .
CDR3nt: TGCAGTGCCTCAGGACATACAGCTTTCTTT
CDR3aa: CSASGHTAFF

j_gene: TRBJ1-6
v_gene: TRBV7-2
abundance: few
len: 17
d_gene: .
CDR3nt: TGTGCCAGCAGCCACGGGGGGGCGGCCTCCTATAATTCACCCCTCCACTTT
CDR3aa: CASSHGGAASYNSPLHF

j_gene: TRBJ1-6
v_gene: TRBV9
abundance: .
len: 16
d_gene: .
CDR3nt: TGTGCCAGCAGCTCGTTGCGAAGCTCCTATAATTCACCCCTCCACTTT
CDR3aa: CASSSLRSSYNSPLHF

j_gene: TRBJ1-2
v_gene: TRBV6-1
abundance: .
len: 14
d_gene: TRBD1
CDR3nt: TGTGCCAGCCGGGCCAGGGGGGAGAACTATGGCTACACCTTC
CDR3aa: CASRARGENYGYTF

j_gene: TRBJ1-5
v_gene: TRBV6-5
abundance: few
len: 15
d_gene: .
CDR3nt: TGTGCCAGCAACCCGCGCCAGGGGAGCAATCAGCCCCAGCATTTT
CDR3aa: CASNPRQGSNQPQHF